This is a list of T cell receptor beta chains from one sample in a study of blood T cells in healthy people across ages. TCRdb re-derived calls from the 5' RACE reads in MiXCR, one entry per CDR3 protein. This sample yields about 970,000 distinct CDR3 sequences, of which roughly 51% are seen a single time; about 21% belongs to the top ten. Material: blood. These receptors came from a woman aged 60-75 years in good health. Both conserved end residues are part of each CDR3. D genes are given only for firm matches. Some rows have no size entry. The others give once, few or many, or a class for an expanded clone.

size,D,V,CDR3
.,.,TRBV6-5,CASSIVGQQYF
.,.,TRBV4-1,CASSQGGREQYF
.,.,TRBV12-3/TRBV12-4,CASRSSVGYEQYF
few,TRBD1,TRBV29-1,CSVIRQGAPYEQYF
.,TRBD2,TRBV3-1,CASSKLLAGGQEQYF
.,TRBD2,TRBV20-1,CSASPPAGGSPLYNEQFF
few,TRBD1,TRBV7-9,CASSHPGGYGYTF
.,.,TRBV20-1,CSALKPRDEQYF
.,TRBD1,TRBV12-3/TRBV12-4,CASSRGQAFSDTQYF
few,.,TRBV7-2,CASSRISGDTQYF
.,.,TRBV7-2,CASSPQGQNTEAFF
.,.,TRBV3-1,CASSQLASTRYEQYF
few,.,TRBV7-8,CASSPPGLAKNIQYF
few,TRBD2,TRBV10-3,CAISAGSGRAETQYF
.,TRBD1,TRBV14,CASSQTGDLFHEQYF
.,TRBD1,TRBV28,CASRGFGTGGTDTQYF